These 12 T cell receptor beta chains were all obtained from the same sample, sequenced in a study of blood T cell repertoires in COVID-19. The data were produced by immunoSEQ multiplex PCR, yet TCRdb's version contains in-frame clones alone and is incomplete. The sample yields around 290,000 clones, about nine tenths seen once. Specimen: PBMCs or T cells enriched from blood (not recorded which). The receptor set was obtained from a woman in her twenties or thirties who had recovered from COVID-19.

The chain recombines TRBV18 with TRBJ2-3; unclear D gene. The CDR3 runs to 14 residues. CDR1 KGHSH and CDR2 LQKENI come from the germline V gene. The V gene lost 3 bases and the J gene lost 0 bases, with 7 bases spanning the gap. The DNA of the CDR3 is TGTGCCAGCTCACCCCTAGGCAGCACAGATACGCAGTATTTT. It specifies CASSPLGSTDTQYF.

The chain is built from TRBV6-6 and TRBJ2-3; TRBD2 aligns across 7 bases. CDR1 is MNHNY, CDR2 SVGAGI, per germline (reference sequence). Trimming cost V 6 bases and J 2 bases; bases outside gene matches: 11. This CDR3 has 16 residues. The CDR3 region is CASSRSELAITDTQYF. Written as DNA, the CDR3 is TGTGCCAGCAGCCGATCGGAACTAGCGATCACAGATACGCAGTATTTT.

The chain has TRBV9 and TRBJ2-1, with 7 nucleotides matching TRBD1. V shed 4 bases and J 4 bases; nucleotides not matched to a gene: 5. Germline values: CDR1 SGDLS, CDR2 YYNGEE. There are 14 residues in the CDR3. CDR3 in DNA: TGTGCCAGCAGCCTCGGGACAGAATACAATGAGCAGTTCTTC. Protein: CASSLGTEYNEQFF.

The chain employs TRBV28 and TRBJ1-6; 7 positions agree with TRBD1. CDR1 is MDHEN, CDR2 SYDVKM, per germline. This CDR3 contains 15 residues. Trimming took 5 bases from V and 4 from J; bases not matched to a gene: 5. CDR3 coding DNA: TGTGCCAGCAGTCAAGGGACAGTTTATAATTCACCCCTCCACTTT. Amino acids: CASSQGTVYNSPLHF.

A single count supports this clone. The genes are TRBV19 and TRBJ2-3, with 9 bases matching TRBD1. Germline V gene data show CDR1 as LNHDA and CDR2 as SQIVND (reference sequence). V lost 6 bases to trimming and J lost 2 bases; unmatched junction nucleotides: 3. CDR3 length: 14 amino acids. Written as DNA, the CDR3 is TGTGCCAGTAGGGACAGGGGTGTCACAGATACGCAGTATTTT. The encoded protein is CASRDRGVTDTQYF.

The CDR3 sequence is CASSIEAGGPHEQYF. The CDR3 nucleotides read TGTGCCAGTAGTATAGAGGCGGGAGGGCCCCACGAGCAGTACTTC. The chain recombines TRBV19 with TRBJ2-7; 9 positions agree with TRBD2. Germline lookup yields CDR1 LNHDA and CDR2 SQIVND (reference sequence). Germline trimming cut 0 bases from V and 5 bases from J; bases unmatched to any gene: 5. This CDR3 contains 15 residues.

The chain joins TRBV9 to TRBJ2-1; a weak D match, TRBD2 (6 bases). CDR1 and CDR2 from the germline V gene are SGDLS and YYNGEE. The CDR3 consists of 13 residues. Trimming cost V 0 bases and J 12 bases, with 13 bases left between them. CDR3 sequence: CASSVELAGGQFF. CDR3 coding DNA: TGTGCCAGCAGCGTAGAACTAGCTGGGGGGCAGTTCTTC.

This clone is a singleton in its sample. This chain links TRBV19 with TRBJ2-7; 10 nucleotides match TRBD2. V lost 3 bases to trimming and J lost 3 bases; unmatched junction nucleotides: 8. The CDR3 has 16 residues. Germline CDR1 reads LNHDA; CDR2 reads SQIVND (reference sequence). This chain's CDR3 is CASSMEGLATNYEQYF. DNA for the CDR3: TGTGCCAGTAGTATGGAGGGACTAGCGACCAACTACGAGCAGTACTTC.

V usage is TRBV28 and J usage is TRBJ2-3, with D perhaps matching TRBD2 (6 bases). From germline, CDR1 is MDHEN and CDR2 SYDVKM. The CDR3 consists of 16 residues. The ends were cut back, 5 bases at V and 0 bases at J, with 15 bases in the middle. The CDR3 region has the DNA TGTGCCAGCAGTACCCTTCCGGGACTTAGCACAGATACGCAGTATTTT. Amino acid sequence: CASSTLPGLSTDTQYF. Complete variable domain (other parts from reference TRBV28 and TRBJ2-3): DVKVTQSSRYLVKRTGEKVFLECVQDMDHENMFWYRQDPGLGLRLIYFSYDVKMKEKGDIPEGYSVSREKKERFSLILESASTNQTSMYLCASSTLPGLSTDTQYFGPGTRLTVL.

The chain joins TRBV5-1 to TRBJ2-7, with 8 bases fitting TRBD1. V lost 4 bases, J lost 3 bases, and 9 bases stayed unmatched. Germline-derived CDR1 and CDR2 are SGHRS and YFSETQ. This CDR3 is 15 amino acids long. In DNA form, the CDR3 reads TGCGCCAGCAGCCACTCCGGGACAGGAGACTACGAGCAGTACTTC. Its protein is CASSHSGTGDYEQYF. Drawing the rest from reference TRBV5-1 and TRBJ2-7, the complete variable domain is KAGVTQTPRYLIKTRGQQVTLSCSPISGHRSVSWYQQTPGQGLQFLFEYFSETQRNKGNFPGRFSGRQFSNSRSEMNVSTLELGDSALYLCASSHSGTGDYEQYFGPGTRLTVT.

The V and J genes are TRBV28 and TRBJ1-4; D perhaps matches TRBD1 (5 bases). The CDR3 is made up of 15 amino acids. The ends were cut back, 5 bases at V and 8 bases at J, with 18 bases in the middle. CDR1 is MDHEN and CDR2 is SYDVKM in the germline V gene. The CDR3 protein is CASSPRRGLREKLFF. CDR3 in DNA: TGTGCCAGCAGTCCACGCCGGGGGTTACGGGAAAAACTGTTTTTT.

This CDR3 is CASSTRGHVETQYF. CDR3 in DNA: TGTGCCAGTAGTACCAGGGGGCACGTAGAGACCCAGTACTTC. The V gene is TRBV19, the J gene TRBJ2-5; the match to TRBD1 covers 8 bases. CDR3 length: 14 amino acids. J lost 4 bases, V lost 4 bases, and 5 bases had no gene match. Germline V gene data show CDR1 as LNHDA and CDR2 as SQIVND (reference sequence). Supplemented by reference TRBV19 and TRBJ2-5, the full variable domain reads DGGITQSPKYLFRKEGQNVTLSCEQNLNHDAMYWYRQDPGQGLRLIYYSQIVNDFQKGDIAEGYSVSREKKESFPLTVTSAQKNPTAFYLCASSTRGHVETQYFGPGTRLLVL.